The next 29 T cell receptor beta chains were all read from a single sample in a study of metastatic and nonmetastatic thyroid tumors (dated by TCRdb to 2018 to 2020). Libraries came from PCR. Sequenced on an Illumina HiSeq 4000. TCRdb reprocessed the public reads (quality trimming at Q25 with fastp, clone calling with MiXCR) and kept in-frame beta chains. The sample table lists some 7,900 clones, about 25% of them with a count of one. The ten top clones hold about 5.9% of the sample. No patient had received any treatment before thyroid surgery. Sequenced sample: adjacent normal tissue. The receptors here all came from a female donor with papillary thyroid cancer or a benign thyroid nodule (not recorded which). Some clones in this sample may be carry-over from other donors' samples.

In its sample, this clone was seen a few times. The J gene is TRBJ2-4, the V gene TRBV6-1; 7 positions match TRBD1. From germline, CDR1 is MNHNS and CDR2 SASEGT. The CDR3 totals 17 residues. V gave up 0 bases and J gave up 4 bases; unmatched junction bases: 9. The CDR3, as DNA: TGTGCCAGCAGTGAAGCCATGCCCGGGACAGTTAAAAACATTCAGTACTTC. Translated, it gives CASSEAMPGTVKNIQYF.

This chain uses TRBV9 with TRBJ2-6, with TRBD1 matching 12 bases. Germline CDR1 reads SGDLS; CDR2 reads YYNGEE. V was clipped by 1 base and J by 0 bases; unmatched bases: 11. This CDR3 has 21 residues. CDR3 sequence (DNA): TGTGCCAGCAGCGTAAGGGACAGGGGGCTGGGGGCTTTCTCTGGGGCCAACGTCCTGACTTTC. Its protein is CASSVRDRGLGAFSGANVLTF.

This clone was counted between two and nine times. This is likely a read error, given that the CDR3 carries no conserved phenylalanine or tryptophan at its end. The DNA is left out, because the CDR3 cannot be placed on it with certainty; the CDR3 is given as TCRdb lists it. The chain is built from TRBV10-1 and TRBJ2-7; TRBD1, the table's D call, lacks a check against the DNA. Per germline, CDR1 WNHNN and CDR2 SYGVQD (reference sequence). Counting both end residues, the CDR3 totals 11 amino acids. The CDR3 sequence is CASTVLAQAWG.

With regard to this clone: At one end, the junction sequence differs from germline, possibly due to a read error. The chain recombines TRBV6-1 with TRBJ2-7, with D possibly matching TRBD1 (7 bases). The CDR3 spans 13 residues. Germline CDR1 MNHNS, CDR2 SASEGT. CDR3 sequence reads: CASKQGEVYEQDF. The CDR3 DNA is TGTGCCAGCAAGCAGGGGGAGGTCTACGAGCAGGACTTC.

This clone has ten or more counts. V gene TRBV20-1 combines with J gene TRBJ1-1, with D uncertain. CDR3 length equals 17 residues. Germline assignment: CDR1 DFQATT and CDR2 SNEGSKA (reference sequence). V shed 3 bases and J shed 5 bases, with 25 bases lying between them. The CDR3 reads CSARDLFGPTYQTEAFF. The CDR3 bases are TGCAGTGCTAGGGATCTTTTCGGGCCGACCTACCAGACTGAAGCTTTCTTT.

The chain couples TRBV9 to TRBJ1-6, with 7 bases matching TRBD1. The DNA end lines up better with TRBJ1-1; the J call may be wrong. Germline-derived CDR1 and CDR2 are SGDLS and YYNGEE. The CDR3 has 15 amino acids. The CDR3 nucleotides are TGTGCCAGCAGCACCGACCAGGGGGATTACACTGAAGCTTTCTTT. It specifies CASSTDQGDYTEAFF.

V and J are TRBV20-1 and TRBJ1-5; TRBD1 matches at 7 bases. The CDR3 sequence is 16 residues long. The V segment lost 2 bases and the J segment 5 bases; nucleotides outside the gene matches: 12. The V gene's germline CDR1 is DFQATT and CDR2 SNEGSKA (reference sequence). CDR3 nucleotides: TGCAGTGCTAGACGAGGGGACAGTTGGGGAGATCAGCCCCAGCATTTT. Its translation is CSARRGDSWGDQPQHF.

The chain has TRBV20-1 and TRBJ2-1, with 9 bases aligning to TRBD2. V dropped 4 bases and J dropped 3; count of bases not matched to a gene: 4. Per germline, CDR1 DFQATT and CDR2 SNEGSKA (reference sequence). The CDR3 contains 14 residues. CDR3 DNA sequence: TGCAGTGCTACGAGACTAGCGGTCTACAATGAGCAGTTCTTC. Encoded protein: CSATRLAVYNEQFF.

Within the sample, this clone is medium-sized. The chain uses TRBV5-1 and TRBJ2-1; 9 bases agree with TRBD1. The germline V gene has CDR1 SGHRS and CDR2 YFSETQ. The CDR3 covers 14 residues. Trimming cost V 2 bases and J 7 bases; bases outside gene matches: 4. The CDR3 sequence is CASSFDRGGNEQFF. The CDR3 bases are TGCGCCAGCAGCTTCGACAGGGGGGGGAATGAGCAGTTCTTC.

This clone was counted ten times or more. This chain connects TRBV4-1 to TRBJ2-7; D remains ambiguous. Trimming removed 0 bases from V and 3 bases from J, with 12 bases in between. Germline V gene lookup returns CDR1 MGHRA and CDR2 YSYEKL. The CDR3 is 15 residues long. DNA for the CDR3: TGCGCCAGCAGCCAAGAAAGGCGGACCTTCTACGAGCAGTACTTC. Translated: CASSQERRTFYEQYF.

The chain links TRBV11-2 to TRBJ1-2; no clear D. This CDR3 spans 15 amino acids. Germline V gene lookup returns CDR1 SGHAT and CDR2 FQNNGV. V dropped 4 bases and J dropped 8 bases, with 20 bases sitting between them. The CDR3, as DNA: TGTGCCAGCAGCTCTGTGGGCAGGACCTTCTTCGGCTACACCTTC. It specifies CASSSVGRTFFGYTF.

Remarks on this clone: The junction differs from germline at one of its ends, possibly a read error. The chain has TRBV27 and TRBJ2-7; D may be TRBD1 (5 bases). The germline V gene has CDR1 MNHEY and CDR2 SMNVEV (reference sequence). The CDR3 is 12 residues long. The CDR3 region is CSSIQGGYEQYF. For the CDR3, the DNA is TGTTCCAGCATTCAGGGCGGCTACGAGCAGTACTTC.

This chain links TRBV27 with TRBJ2-1; 7 nucleotides match TRBD2. This CDR3 comprises 13 residues. The V gene end was trimmed by 4 bases and the J gene end by 7 bases; junction bases not matched to a gene: 4. The germline V gene has CDR1 MNHEY and CDR2 SMNVEV (reference sequence). The CDR3 spells CASSSGGGNEQFF. As DNA, the CDR3 is TGTGCCAGCAGTTCCGGGGGAGGGAATGAGCAGTTCTTC.

V usage is TRBV4-2 and J usage is TRBJ1-3, with D tentatively TRBD1 (5 bases). The CDR3 runs to 16 residues. Germline CDR1 is LGHNA and CDR2 is YNFKEQ. V was pared by 4 bases and J by 0 bases, with 13 bases between. The CDR3 sequence is CASSPLGDSSGNTIYF. As DNA, the CDR3 is TGTGCCAGCAGCCCGCTCGGGGACTCCTCTGGAAACACCATATATTTT.

This chain links TRBV6-1 with TRBJ1-1, with D tentatively TRBD1 (6 bases). CDR1 is MNHNS, CDR2 SASEGT, per germline. The CDR3 sequence is 13 residues long. Trimming pared 7 bases from V and 2 bases from J, leaving 11 bases between. CDR3 sequence reads: CASTQTGNTEAFF. The DNA for the CDR3 is TGTGCCAGCACCCAGACAGGAAACACTGAAGCTTTCTTT.

By proportion, this clone is medium-sized. The genes are TRBV13 and TRBJ2-1, with 14 nucleotides matching TRBD2. The CDR3 sequence is 17 residues long. V trimming: 4 bases; J trimming: 3 bases; junction bases outside the gene matches: 5. Germline V gene sequence: CDR1 PRHDT, CDR2 FYEKMQ (reference sequence). The DNA of the CDR3 is TGTGCCAGCAGCTCAGCTGGGACTAGCGGGGGCTACAATGAGCAGTTCTTC. Residues: CASSSAGTSGGYNEQFF.

The chain carries TRBV6-5 and TRBJ2-7; TRBD2 aligns across 10 bases. CDR1 and CDR2 (germline): MNHEY, SVGAGI. After removal of 5 bases from V and 4 bases from J, the junction contained 14 bases not matched to a gene. The CDR3 totals 17 residues. The CDR3 DNA is TGTGCCAGCAGTACCCGACTATCTAGCGGGAGACGTTACGAGCAGTACTTC. Its translation is CASSTRLSSGRRYEQYF.

As regards this clone: A single base separates this from a much larger clone, so it may be a read error. The rearrangement joins TRBV9 to TRBJ2-1; 7 nucleotides agree with TRBD2. The CDR3 loop spans 15 amino acids. Looked up from germline, CDR1 is SGDLS and CDR2 is YYNGEE. The CDR3 reads CASNVGGRLYNEQFF. In DNA form, the CDR3 reads TGTGCCAGCAACGTAGGCGGGAGACTCTACAATGAGCAGTTCTTC.

This clone rates as medium-sized. The J gene is TRBJ2-3, the V gene TRBV3-1; D gene ambiguous. The CDR3 has 11 residues. V was clipped by 2 bases and J by 6 bases, with 3 bases between them. In germline, CDR1 is LGHDT, CDR2 YNNKEL (reference sequence). CDR3 region: CASSQLDTQYF. CDR3 bases: TGTGCCAGCAGCCAACTGGATACGCAGTATTTT.

The chain uses TRBV5-1 and TRBJ1-2; D uncertain. V was clipped by 5 bases and J by 0 bases, with 17 bases between them. Germline V gene lookup returns CDR1 SGHRS and CDR2 YFSETQ. The CDR3 loop spans 16 amino acids. CDR3 residues: CASSSNPEHANYGYTF. CDR3 nucleotides: TGCGCCAGCAGTTCGAATCCAGAACACGCTAACTATGGCTACACCTTC.

The sample holds a few counts of this clone. A clone one base away is much larger, so this may be a read error. V usage is TRBV20-1 and J usage is TRBJ2-3; D perhaps matches TRBD2 (5 bases). The CDR3 runs to 15 residues. Germline-derived CDR1 and CDR2 are DFQATT and SNEGSKA (reference sequence). CDR3 amino acids: CSARDRQDFTDTRYF. DNA for the CDR3: TGCAGTGCTAGAGATAGGCAGGACTTCACAGATACGCGGTATTTT.

This chain connects TRBV18 to TRBJ1-4; 10 nucleotides align to TRBD1. The CDR3 spans 15 residues. The V segment lost 6 bases and the J segment 5 bases; nucleotides outside the gene matches: 6. In germline, CDR1 is KGHSH, CDR2 LQKENI. In nucleotides, the CDR3 is TGTGCCAGCTCTCAGGGACAGGGGCGAAATGAAAAACTGTTTTTT. It encodes CASSQGQGRNEKLFF.

This clone is termed medium-sized. The chain employs TRBV27 and TRBJ2-2; no clear D gene. Germline CDR1 reads MNHEY; CDR2 reads SMNVEV (reference sequence). V lost 2 bases and J 1 base, leaving 14 bases between the germline ends. This CDR3 region has 17 residues. CDR3 amino acids: CASSLDPRAGNTGELFF. The CDR3 DNA is TGTGCCAGCAGTTTAGACCCCCGGGCAGGGAACACCGGGGAGCTGTTTTTT.

Of note for this clone: It may be a read error: a sequence one base away is much more abundant. The rearrangement uses TRBV20-1 and TRBJ2-2; D ambiguous. Per the germline V gene, CDR1 is DFQATT and CDR2 is SNEGSKA (reference sequence). The CDR3 is 20 amino acids. The germline V and J ends were trimmed by 0 bases and 4 bases, with 27 bases remaining between them. Here the CDR3 reads CSARDLWQKHYETSTGELFF. In nucleotides, the CDR3 is TGCAGTGCTAGAGATCTTTGGCAGAAGCACTACGAAACGAGCACCGGGGAGCTGTTTTTT.

This clone came up a few times. The chain has TRBV30 and TRBJ1-6; D ambiguous. Germline V gene lookup returns CDR1 GTSNPN and CDR2 SVGIG (reference sequence). V was pared by 0 bases and J by 10 bases, with 10 bases between. This CDR3 is built from 13 residues. The CDR3 nucleotides read TGTGCCTGGAGTGTCCTCGTTTTGTCACCCCTCCACTTT. As protein: CAWSVLVLSPLHF.

By share, this clone counts as medium-sized (0.01 to 0.1%). V and J are TRBV7-9 and TRBJ1-1, with D maybe TRBD1 (5 bases). The V end was cut by 1 base, the J end by 5 bases, with 11 bases between. This CDR3 is 14 amino acids long. Germline V CDR1 and CDR2: SEHNR, FQNEAQ (reference sequence). CDR3 residues: CASSLGAGRTEAFF. CDR3 nucleotides: TGTGCCAGCAGCTTAGGAGCAGGGCGGACTGAAGCTTTCTTT.

By share of the sample, this clone is medium-sized. This sequence joins TRBV5-1 and TRBJ1-1; a weak D match, TRBD1 (5 bases). V lost 0 bases and J lost 4, with 13 bases in between. From germline, CDR1 is SGHRS and CDR2 YFSETQ. The CDR3 is 15 residues long. The CDR3: CASSLELTGGTEAFF. In nucleotides, the CDR3 is TGCGCCAGCAGCTTGGAATTGACGGGGGGCACTGAAGCTTTCTTT. Variable domain in full (rest from reference TRBV5-1 and TRBJ1-1): KAGVTQTPRYLIKTRGQQVTLSCSPISGHRSVSWYQQTPGQGLQFLFEYFSETQRNKGNFPGRFSGRQFSNSRSEMNVSTLELGDSALYLCASSLELTGGTEAFFGQGTRLTVV.

V usage is TRBV4-1 and J usage is TRBJ2-7; D might be TRBD1 (6 bases). Germline loops: CDR1 MGHRA, CDR2 YSYEKL. V was trimmed by 3 bases and J by 5 bases, leaving 11 bases between them. The CDR3 extends over 13 amino acids. The CDR3 is CASSQSAGDEQYF. The CDR3 nucleotides read TGCGCCAGCAGCCAGTCTGCAGGGGACGAGCAGTACTTC.

This clone was detected only once. The chain combines TRBV18 with TRBJ1-5; unclear D gene. The CDR3 is made up of 12 amino acids. Trimming shortened V by 3 bases and J by 9 bases, and 9 bases separated the two germline ends. The germline V gene encodes CDR1 KGHSH and CDR2 LQKENI. CDR3 in amino acids: CASSPEPGPQHF. The CDR3 bases are TGTGCCAGCTCACCTGAGCCCGGGCCCCAGCATTTT.